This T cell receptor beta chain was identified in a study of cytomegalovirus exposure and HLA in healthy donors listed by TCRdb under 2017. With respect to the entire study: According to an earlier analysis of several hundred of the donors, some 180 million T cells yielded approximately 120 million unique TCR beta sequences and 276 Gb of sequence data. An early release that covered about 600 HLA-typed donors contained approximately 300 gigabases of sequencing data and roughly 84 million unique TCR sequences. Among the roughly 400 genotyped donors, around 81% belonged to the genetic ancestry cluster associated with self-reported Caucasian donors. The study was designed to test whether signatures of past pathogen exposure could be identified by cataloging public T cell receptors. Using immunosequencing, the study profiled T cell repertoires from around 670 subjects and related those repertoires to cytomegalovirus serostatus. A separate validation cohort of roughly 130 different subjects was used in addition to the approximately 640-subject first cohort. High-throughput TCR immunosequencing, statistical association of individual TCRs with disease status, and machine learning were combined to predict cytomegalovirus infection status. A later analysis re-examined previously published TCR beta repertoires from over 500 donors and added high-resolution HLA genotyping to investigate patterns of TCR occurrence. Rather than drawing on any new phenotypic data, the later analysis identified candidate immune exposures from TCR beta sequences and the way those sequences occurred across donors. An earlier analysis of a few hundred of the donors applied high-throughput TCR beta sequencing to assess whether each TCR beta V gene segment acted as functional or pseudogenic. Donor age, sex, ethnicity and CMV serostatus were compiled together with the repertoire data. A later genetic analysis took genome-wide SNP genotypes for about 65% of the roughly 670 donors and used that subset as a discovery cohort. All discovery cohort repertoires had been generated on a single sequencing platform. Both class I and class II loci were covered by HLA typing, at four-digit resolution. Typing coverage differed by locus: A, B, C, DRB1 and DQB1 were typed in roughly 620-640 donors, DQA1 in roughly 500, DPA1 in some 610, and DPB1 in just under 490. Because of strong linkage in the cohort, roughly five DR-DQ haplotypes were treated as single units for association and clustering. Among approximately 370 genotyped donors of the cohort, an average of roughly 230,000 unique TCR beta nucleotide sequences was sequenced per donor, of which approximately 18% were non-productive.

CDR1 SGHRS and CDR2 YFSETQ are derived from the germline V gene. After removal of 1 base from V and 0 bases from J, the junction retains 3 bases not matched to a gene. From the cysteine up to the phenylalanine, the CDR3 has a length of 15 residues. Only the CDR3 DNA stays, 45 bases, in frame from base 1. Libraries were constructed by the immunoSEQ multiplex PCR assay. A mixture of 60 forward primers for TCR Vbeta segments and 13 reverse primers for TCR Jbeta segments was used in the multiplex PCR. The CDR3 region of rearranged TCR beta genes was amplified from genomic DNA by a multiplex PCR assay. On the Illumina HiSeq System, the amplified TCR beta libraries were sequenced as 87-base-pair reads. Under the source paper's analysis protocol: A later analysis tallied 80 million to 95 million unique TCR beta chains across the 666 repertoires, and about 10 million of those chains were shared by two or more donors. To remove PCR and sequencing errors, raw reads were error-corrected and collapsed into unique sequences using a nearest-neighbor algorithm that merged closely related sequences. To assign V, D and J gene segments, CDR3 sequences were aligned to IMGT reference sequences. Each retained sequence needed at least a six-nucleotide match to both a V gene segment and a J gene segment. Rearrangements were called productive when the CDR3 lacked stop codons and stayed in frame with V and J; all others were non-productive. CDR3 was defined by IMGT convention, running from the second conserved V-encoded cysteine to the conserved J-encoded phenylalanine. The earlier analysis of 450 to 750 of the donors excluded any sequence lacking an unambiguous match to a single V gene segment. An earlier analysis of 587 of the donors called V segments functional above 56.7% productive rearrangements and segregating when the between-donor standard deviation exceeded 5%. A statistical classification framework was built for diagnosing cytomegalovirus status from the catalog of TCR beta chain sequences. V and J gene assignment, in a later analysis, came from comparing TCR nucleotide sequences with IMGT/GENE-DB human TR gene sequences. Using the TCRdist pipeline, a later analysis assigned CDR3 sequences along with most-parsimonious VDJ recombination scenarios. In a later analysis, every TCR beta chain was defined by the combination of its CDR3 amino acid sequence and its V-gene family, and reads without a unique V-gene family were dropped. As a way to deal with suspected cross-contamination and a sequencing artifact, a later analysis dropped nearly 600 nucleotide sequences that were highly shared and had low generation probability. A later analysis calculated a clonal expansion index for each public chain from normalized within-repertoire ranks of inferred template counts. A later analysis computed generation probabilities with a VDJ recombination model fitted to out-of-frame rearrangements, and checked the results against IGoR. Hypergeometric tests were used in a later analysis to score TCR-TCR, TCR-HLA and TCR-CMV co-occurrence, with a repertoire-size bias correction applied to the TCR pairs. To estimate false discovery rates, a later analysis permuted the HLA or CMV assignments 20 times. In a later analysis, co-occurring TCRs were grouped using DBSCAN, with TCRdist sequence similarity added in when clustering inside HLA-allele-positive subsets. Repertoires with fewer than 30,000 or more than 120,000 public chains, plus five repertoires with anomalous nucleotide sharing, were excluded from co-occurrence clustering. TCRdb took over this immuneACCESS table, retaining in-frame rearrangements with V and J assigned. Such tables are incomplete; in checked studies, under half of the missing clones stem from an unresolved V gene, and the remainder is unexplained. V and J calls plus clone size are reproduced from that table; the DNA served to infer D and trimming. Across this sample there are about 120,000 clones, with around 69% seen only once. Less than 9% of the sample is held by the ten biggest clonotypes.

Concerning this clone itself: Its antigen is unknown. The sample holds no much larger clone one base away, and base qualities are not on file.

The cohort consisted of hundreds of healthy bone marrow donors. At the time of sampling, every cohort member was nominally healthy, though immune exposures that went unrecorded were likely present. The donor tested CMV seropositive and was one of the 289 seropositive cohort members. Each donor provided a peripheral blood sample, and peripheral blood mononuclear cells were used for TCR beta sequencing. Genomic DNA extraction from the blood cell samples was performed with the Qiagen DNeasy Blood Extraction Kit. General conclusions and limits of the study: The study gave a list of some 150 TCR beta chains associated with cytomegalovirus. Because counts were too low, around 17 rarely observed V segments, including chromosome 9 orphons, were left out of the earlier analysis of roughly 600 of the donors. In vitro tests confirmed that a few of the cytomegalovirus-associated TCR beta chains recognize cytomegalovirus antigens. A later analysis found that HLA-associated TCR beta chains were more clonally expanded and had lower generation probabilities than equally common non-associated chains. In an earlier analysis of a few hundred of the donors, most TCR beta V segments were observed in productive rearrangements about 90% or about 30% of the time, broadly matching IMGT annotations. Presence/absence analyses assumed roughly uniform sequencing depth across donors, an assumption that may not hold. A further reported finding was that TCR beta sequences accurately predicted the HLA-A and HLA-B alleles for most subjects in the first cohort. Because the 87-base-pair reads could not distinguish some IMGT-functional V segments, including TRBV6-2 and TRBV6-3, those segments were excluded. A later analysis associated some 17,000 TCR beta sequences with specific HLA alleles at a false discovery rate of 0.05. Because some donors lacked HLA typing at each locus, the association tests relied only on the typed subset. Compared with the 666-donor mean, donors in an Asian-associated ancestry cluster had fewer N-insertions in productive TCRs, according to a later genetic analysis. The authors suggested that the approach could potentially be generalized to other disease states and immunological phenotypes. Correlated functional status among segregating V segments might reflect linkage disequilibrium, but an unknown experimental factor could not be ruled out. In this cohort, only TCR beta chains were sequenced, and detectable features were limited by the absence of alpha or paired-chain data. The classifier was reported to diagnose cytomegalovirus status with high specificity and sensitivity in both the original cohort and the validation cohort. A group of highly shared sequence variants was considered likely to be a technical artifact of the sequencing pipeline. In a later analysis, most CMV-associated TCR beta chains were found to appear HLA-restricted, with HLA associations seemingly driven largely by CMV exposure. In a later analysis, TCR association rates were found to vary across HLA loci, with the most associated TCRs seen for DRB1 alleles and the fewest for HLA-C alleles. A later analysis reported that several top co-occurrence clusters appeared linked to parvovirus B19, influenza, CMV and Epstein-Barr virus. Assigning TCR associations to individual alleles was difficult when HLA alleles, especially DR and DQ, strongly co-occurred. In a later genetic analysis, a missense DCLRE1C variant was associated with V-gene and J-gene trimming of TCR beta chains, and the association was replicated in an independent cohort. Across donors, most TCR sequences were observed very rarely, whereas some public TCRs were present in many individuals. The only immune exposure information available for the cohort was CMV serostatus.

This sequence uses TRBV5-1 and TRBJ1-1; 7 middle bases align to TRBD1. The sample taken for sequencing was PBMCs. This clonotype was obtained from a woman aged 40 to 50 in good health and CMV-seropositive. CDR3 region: CASSLLGTVNTEAFF. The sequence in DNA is TGCGCCAGCAGCTTGCTCGGGACAGTGAACACTGAAGCTTTCTTT.